What follows are 31 T cell receptor beta chains derived from one specimen sequenced in a study of OX40 agonist ivuxolimab in advanced cancers. Assay used: immunoSEQ multiplex PCR; TCRdb lists only in-frame clones, some missing. In the table there are 73,000 or so clones, 80% to 95% of which are singletons. The source was CD4+ or CD8+ T cells sorted from blood, collected in a trial of the OX40 agonist ivuxolimab. The source is an adult with an advanced solid tumor such as melanoma, head and neck, liver or kidney cancer.

V usage is TRBV6-5 and J usage is TRBJ1-6; 7 bases agree with TRBD1. The CDR3 length is 13 residues. Germline V CDR1 and CDR2: MNHEY, SVGAGI. The junction had 0 bases not matched to a gene; V was cut back by 6 bases and J by 4 bases. This CDR3 is CASRQGYNSPLHF. The CDR3, as DNA: TGTGCCAGCAGACAGGGGTATAATTCACCCCTCCACTTT.

V usage is TRBV11-2 and J usage is TRBJ2-2, with 7 bases lining up with TRBD1. J lost 3 bases, V lost 5 bases, and 9 bases had no gene match. CDR1 SGHAT and CDR2 FQNNGV come from the germline V gene. The CDR3 is 16 amino acids. CDR3 bases: TGTGCCAGCAGCGCCGGGACAGAAGCTTACACCGGGGAGCTGTTTTTT. Amino acid sequence: CASSAGTEAYTGELFF.

The chain has TRBV29-1 and TRBJ2-7, with TRBD1 matching 9 bases. CDR1 and CDR2 (germline): SQVTM, ANQGSEA. The CDR3 contains 15 residues. Germline trimming cut 3 bases from V and 6 bases from J; bases unmatched to any gene: 12. CDR3 nucleotides: TGCAGCGTTGAGCCGGGACAGGGTATTTCGGGCGAGCAGTACTTC. Amino acids: CSVEPGQGISGEQYF.

This chain uses TRBV7-9 with TRBJ2-7, with TRBD1 identical over 8 bases. Germline-derived CDR1 and CDR2 are SEHNR and FQNEAQ (reference sequence). After removal of 3 bases from V and 3 bases from J, the junction contained 7 bases not matched to a gene. The CDR3 length is 15 residues. The CDR3 loop is CASSFGPGTGYEQYF. CDR3 DNA sequence: TGTGCCAGCAGCTTCGGACCCGGGACAGGCTACGAGCAGTACTTC.

The gene calls are TRBV29-1 and TRBJ2-1; D ambiguous. Trimming pared 4 bases from V and 5 bases from J, leaving 9 bases between. CDR1 and CDR2 from the germline V gene are SQVTM and ANQGSEA. This CDR3 has 12 amino acids. Here the CDR3 DNA reads TGCAGCGTTGGGTCCCGGAACAATGAGCAGTTCTTC. Amino acid sequence: CSVGSRNNEQFF.

In this sample, this clone is medium-sized (0.01 to 0.1%). The rearrangement uses TRBV4-1 and TRBJ2-7; a possible D gene is TRBD2 (6 bases). CDR3 length equals 14 residues. CDR1 and CDR2 (germline): MGHRA, YSYEKL. V was pared by 4 bases and J by 0 bases, with 10 bases between. The CDR3, as DNA: TGCGCCAGCAGCCGCGGGGAAAGCTCCTACGAGCAGTACTTC. Translation: CASSRGESSYEQYF.

The chain carries TRBV11-2 and TRBJ2-1, with a possible D match to TRBD2 (6 bases). Germline V lookup: CDR1 SGHAT, CDR2 FQNNGV. CDR3 length: 14 residues. Trimming stripped 1 base from V and 2 bases from J, with 6 bases between. The CDR3 is CASSLAGAYNEQFF. The CDR3 region has the DNA TGTGCCAGCAGCTTAGCGGGGGCCTACAATGAGCAGTTCTTC.

The chain links TRBV11-1 to TRBJ2-7; the D gene is possibly TRBD2 (5 bases). V shed 3 bases and J shed 4 bases, with 13 bases lying between them. Germline V gives CDR1 SGHAT, CDR2 FQDESV (reference sequence). The CDR3 has 14 residues. CDR3 nucleotide sequence: TGTGCCAGCAGCTTTCGGGCTAGCCAATACGAGCAGTACTTC. Translating it yields CASSFRASQYEQYF.

The chain is built from TRBV4-1 and TRBJ2-1; D uncertain. The germline V and J ends were trimmed by 0 bases and 6 bases, with 12 bases remaining between them. The germline gives CDR1 MGHRA, CDR2 YSYEKL. CDR3 size: 15 residues. The CDR3 region has the DNA TGCGCCAGCAGCCAAGAACACTCGGAGATCAATGAGCAGTTCTTC. Its protein product is CASSQEHSEINEQFF.

The chain links TRBV11-2 to TRBJ1-1; unclear D gene. There are 11 residues in the CDR3. Germline CDR1 SGHAT, CDR2 FQNNGV. V was clipped by 5 bases and J by 11 bases, with 12 bases between them. In DNA form, the CDR3 reads TGTGCCAGCAGCCAGACGGGAGTGGCTTTCTTT. Its protein is CASSQTGVAFF. Complete variable domain (other parts from reference TRBV11-2 and TRBJ1-1): EAGVAQSPRYKIIEKRQSVAFWCNPISGHATLYWYQQILGQGPKLLIQFQNNGVVDDSQLPKDRFSAERLKGVDSTLKIQPAKLEDSAVYLCASSQTGVAFFGQGTRLTVV.

The chain links TRBV27 to TRBJ1-1; D unresolved. This CDR3 comprises 13 residues. Per the germline V gene, CDR1 is MNHEY and CDR2 is SMNVEV (reference sequence). Deletions cut 3 bases from V and 5 bases from J, with 10 bases between. Written as DNA, the CDR3 is TGTGCCAGCAGTTTTGCCAGTTTGACTGAAGCTTTCTTT. Its protein product is CASSFASLTEAFF.

The chain has TRBV13 and TRBJ2-1; D possibly corresponds to TRBD1 (5 bases). CDR1 and CDR2 (germline): PRHDT, FYEKMQ (reference sequence). Trimming took off 5 bases at V and 4 bases at J, with 15 bases between the two ends. The CDR3 sequence is 15 residues long. CDR3 coding DNA: TGTGCCAGCAGCCAACAGGTGGGGCTTTACAATGAGCAGTTCTTC. This gives the protein CASSQQVGLYNEQFF. Supplemented by reference TRBV13 and TRBJ2-1, the full variable domain reads AAGVIQSPRHLIKEKRETATLKCYPIPRHDTVYWYQQGPGQDPQFLISFYEKMQSDKGSIPDRFSAQQFSDYHSELNMSSLELGDSALYFCASSQQVGLYNEQFFGPGTRLTVL.

The rearrangement links TRBV5-6 to TRBJ1-5, with a weak D call TRBD1 (6 bases). The V end lost 2 bases, the J end lost 0 bases, and 12 bases lay between the germline ends. The germline gives CDR1 SGHDT, CDR2 YYEEEE. The CDR3 spans 16 residues. The CDR3 loop is CASSFWGAGSNQPQHF. The CDR3 coding sequence is TGTGCCAGCAGCTTTTGGGGGGCGGGTAGCAATCAGCCCCAGCATTTT.

The genes are TRBV7-9 and TRBJ1-4; D gene ambiguous. Germline V CDR1 and CDR2: SEHNR, FQNEAQ (reference sequence). The CDR3 runs 14 residues. V lost 0 bases and J 7 bases, leaving 9 bases between the germline ends. The CDR3 DNA follows: TGTGCCAGCAGCTTAGCGCAGGCCGCTGAAAAACTGTTTTTT. As protein: CASSLAQAAEKLFF.

V and J are TRBV13 and TRBJ2-7; 8 bases are shared with TRBD2. Trimming removed 3 bases from V and 3 bases from J; junction bases left unmatched: 4. In germline, CDR1 is PRHDT, CDR2 FYEKMQ (reference sequence). The CDR3 sequence is 14 residues long. CDR3 DNA: TGTGCCAGCAGCTTTGGAACTAGCGGCTACGAGCAGTACTTC. As protein: CASSFGTSGYEQYF.

This clone was seen only a few times. The chain joins TRBV14 to TRBJ2-7; D may be TRBD1 (6 bases). Trimming took off 4 bases at V and 6 bases at J, with 25 bases between the two ends. Germline CDR1 reads SGHDN; CDR2 reads FVKESK. CDR3 length: 17 residues. The CDR3 DNA reads as TGTGCCAGCAGCCTCCCCCGGACAGCAGCGGAGTACGTCGAGCAGTACTTC. It encodes CASSLPRTAAEYVEQYF.

This clone is a singleton in its sample. The rearrangement uses TRBV5-6 and TRBJ2-5, with 8 bases identical to TRBD1. The end of the DNA is better explained by TRBJ2-7, so the J call may be wrong. The V gene's germline CDR1 is SGHDT and CDR2 YYEEEE. The CDR3 contains 15 residues. CDR3 sequence: CASSLALRGLYEQYF. CDR3 sequence (DNA): TGTGCCAGCAGCTTGGCCCTCAGGGGGCTCTACGAGCAGTACTTC.

The CDR3 nucleotides read TGTACTGTCCCGGGATGGGATGGCTACACCTTC. Translated: CTVPGWDGYTF. This chain uses TRBV6-1 with TRBJ1-2; no definite D call. Germline V gene sequence: CDR1 MNHNS, CDR2 SASEGT. CDR3 size: 11 residues.

The chain recombines TRBV5-1 with TRBJ1-5; D is uncertain. The CDR3 is made up of 15 amino acids. Per germline, CDR1 SGHRS and CDR2 YFSETQ. The V end lost 0 bases, the J end lost 0 bases, and 7 bases lay between the germline ends. The CDR3 reads CASSLAGYSNQPQHF. CDR3 bases: TGCGCCAGCAGCTTGGCTGGTTATAGCAATCAGCCCCAGCATTTT. Full variable domain (remainder filled in from reference TRBV5-1 and TRBJ1-5): KAGVTQTPRYLIKTRGQQVTLSCSPISGHRSVSWYQQTPGQGLQFLFEYFSETQRNKGNFPGRFSGRQFSNSRSEMNVSTLELGDSALYLCASSLAGYSNQPQHFGDGTRLSIL.

This chain uses TRBV10-3 with TRBJ2-7; TRBD2 matches at 11 bases. The CDR3 loop spans 14 amino acids. The V gene's germline CDR1 is ENHRY and CDR2 SYGVKD. V gave up 6 bases and J gave up 3 bases; unmatched junction bases: 4. CDR3 nucleotide sequence: TGTGCCATCAGGCGACTAGCGGGGAACTACGAGCAGTACTTC. Protein: CAIRRLAGNYEQYF.

V gene TRBV9 combines with J gene TRBJ2-3; the D is unclear. CDR3 length equals 13 residues. Germline CDR1 is SGDLS and CDR2 is YYNGEE. Trimming cost V 3 bases and J 1 base, with 6 bases left between them. The CDR3 is CASSDGGTDTQYF. The CDR3 bases are TGTGCCAGCAGCGATGGGGGCACAGATACGCAGTATTTT. Drawing the rest from reference TRBV9 and TRBJ2-3, the complete variable domain is DSGVTQTPKHLITATGQRVTLRCSPRSGDLSVYWYQQSLDQGLQFLIQYYNGEERAKGNILERFSAQQFPDLHSELNLSSLELGDSALYFCASSDGGTDTQYFGPGTRLTVL.

The chain recombines TRBV27 with TRBJ1-2, with 7 bases lining up with TRBD1. The trim removed 3 bases at V and 4 bases at J, leaving 2 bases unmatched. CDR3 length: 13 residues. Germline CDR1 reads MNHEY; CDR2 reads SMNVEV (reference sequence). The DNA of the CDR3 is TGTGCCAGCAGTTTTTCAGGGGGCTATGGCTACACCTTC. Translating it yields CASSFSGGYGYTF.

The V call is TRBV27, the J call TRBJ2-7; tentatively, D is TRBD2 (6 bases). V was shortened by 3 bases and J by 3 bases, with 18 bases between the two germline ends. From germline, CDR1 is MNHEY and CDR2 SMNVEV (reference sequence). The CDR3 spans 16 residues. DNA of the CDR3: TGTGCCAGCAGTTTTTCCGGAGGGGAGGTATTCTACGAGCAGTACTTC. Protein: CASSFSGGEVFYEQYF.

The V gene is TRBV4-1, the J gene TRBJ2-1, with 10 bases aligning to TRBD2. V shed 3 bases and J 7 bases; nucleotides not matched to a gene: 6. Looked up from germline, CDR1 is MGHRA and CDR2 is YSYEKL. The CDR3 length is 15 residues. The CDR3 reads CASSQVAGGENEQFF. The DNA for the CDR3 is TGCGCCAGCAGCCAGGTAGCGGGGGGCGAAAATGAGCAGTTCTTC.

This rearrangement joins TRBV9 to TRBJ1-4, with 7 positions matching TRBD1. The CDR3 has 16 amino acids. Germline-derived CDR1 and CDR2 are SGDLS and YYNGEE. J lost 1 base, V lost 4 bases, and 7 bases had no gene match. The CDR3 here is CASSQGGGGTNEKLFF. CDR3 in DNA: TGTGCCAGCAGCCAGGGGGGCGGGGGAACTAATGAAAAACTGTTTTTT.

This chain connects TRBV29-1 to TRBJ2-2, with D unclear. The V gene's germline CDR1 is SQVTM and CDR2 ANQGSEA. The CDR3 has 13 amino acids. The ends were cut back, 6 bases at V and 4 bases at J, with 12 bases in the middle. The chain's CDR3 is CSVPGQSTGELFF. The CDR3 nucleotides are TGCAGCGTCCCCGGCCAGAGCACCGGGGAGCTGTTTTTT.

The count of this clone is one. The CDR3 sequence is CASSGRESYEQYF. The CDR3, as DNA: TGTGCCAGTAGTGGCAGAGAATCCTACGAGCAGTACTTC. This chain uses TRBV19 with TRBJ2-7; no firm D call. CDR3 length: 13 residues. Germline loops: CDR1 LNHDA, CDR2 SQIVND (reference sequence). Trimming took 5 bases from V and 1 from J, leaving 9 bases between them.

V and J are TRBV19 and TRBJ1-1, with no clear D. CDR1 LNHDA and CDR2 SQIVND come from the germline V gene (reference sequence). V was trimmed by 3 bases and J by 1 base, leaving 18 bases between them. The length of the CDR3 is 17 residues. The CDR3 region has the DNA TGTGCCAGTAGTATTGGTGGTTGGCGGGAGGGGAACACTGAAGCTTTCTTT. It is translated as CASSIGGWREGNTEAFF.

The genes are TRBV6-5 and TRBJ1-5; D is unresolved. The CDR3 is made up of 15 amino acids. The germline gives CDR1 MNHEY, CDR2 SVGAGI. V lost 7 bases and J lost 3, with 16 bases in between. DNA of the CDR3: TGTGCCAGCATCCCTTCTGGGGTACCCAATCAGCCCCAGCATTTT. Its protein is CASIPSGVPNQPQHF.

V usage is TRBV11-2 and J usage is TRBJ1-2; weak D call: TRBD1 (5 bases). There are 14 residues in the CDR3. V gave up 5 bases and J gave up 6 bases, with 16 bases separating them. The V gene's germline CDR1 is SGHAT and CDR2 FQNNGV. The CDR3 sequence: CASSLLWGYHGYTF. Written as DNA, the CDR3 is TGTGCCAGCAGCCTATTGTGGGGGTATCATGGCTACACCTTC. The variable domain in full, with the rest retrieved from reference TRBV11-2 and TRBJ1-2, is EAGVAQSPRYKIIEKRQSVAFWCNPISGHATLYWYQQILGQGPKLLIQFQNNGVVDDSQLPKDRFSAERLKGVDSTLKIQPAKLEDSAVYLCASSLLWGYHGYTFGSGTRLTVV.

The genes are TRBV5-4 and TRBJ1-1, with D uncertain. The CDR3 is 13 amino acids. V lost 4 bases, J lost 1 base, and 8 bases lay in between. CDR1 and CDR2 (germline): SGHNT, YYREEE (reference sequence). CDR3 in DNA: TGTGCCAGCAGCCCGGTAGGGAACACTGAAGCTTTCTTT. Translated: CASSPVGNTEAFF.